Listed here is a single T cell receptor (beta chain). No antigen is known for it. The sample is drawn from a study of post-analysis software for immune sequencing data. Researchers reported that TCR beta cDNA libraries carried unique molecular identifiers. Each CDR3 protein gets one entry after TCRdb re-called the PCR reads with MiXCR. The sample comprises about 770,000 distinct CDR3 sequences, roughly 46% of which are singletons, and around 4.7% rests with the top ten. Notes on the study in general: Controls had significantly higher normalized Chao1 diversity than multiple sclerosis patients. TRBV segments more frequent in patients than in controls numbered five and included TRBV5-6, TRBV5-1 and TRBV20-1.

V was clipped by 4 bases and J by 6 bases; unmatched bases: 8. Germline-derived CDR1 and CDR2 are DFQATT and SNEGSKA (reference sequence). The CDR3 sequence is 13 residues long. The gene calls are TRBV20-1 and TRBJ2-7; TRBD2 matches 8 bases. This clonotype was obtained from a girl between 10 and 17 years old with multiple sclerosis. Specimen: blood. CDR3 sequence (DNA): TGCAGTGCTATGACTAGCGAATCGTCCGAGCAGTACTTC. Amino acid sequence: CSAMTSESSEQYF.